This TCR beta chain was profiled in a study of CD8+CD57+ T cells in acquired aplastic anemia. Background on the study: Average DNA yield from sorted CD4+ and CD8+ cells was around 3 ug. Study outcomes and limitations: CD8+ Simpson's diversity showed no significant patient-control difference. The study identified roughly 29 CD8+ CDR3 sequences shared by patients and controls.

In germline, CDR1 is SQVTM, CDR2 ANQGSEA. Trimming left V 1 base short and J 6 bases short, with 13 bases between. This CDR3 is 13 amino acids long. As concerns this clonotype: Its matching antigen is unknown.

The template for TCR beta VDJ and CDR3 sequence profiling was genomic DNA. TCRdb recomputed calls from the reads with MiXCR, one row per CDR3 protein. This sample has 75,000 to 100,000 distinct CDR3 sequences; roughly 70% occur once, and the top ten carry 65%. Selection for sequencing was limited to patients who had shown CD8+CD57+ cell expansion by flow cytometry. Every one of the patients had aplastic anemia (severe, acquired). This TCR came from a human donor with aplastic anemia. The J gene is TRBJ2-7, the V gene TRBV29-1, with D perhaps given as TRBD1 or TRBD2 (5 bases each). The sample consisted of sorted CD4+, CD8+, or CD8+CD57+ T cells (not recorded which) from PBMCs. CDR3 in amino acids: CSVEGDSGREQYF. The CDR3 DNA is TGCAGCGTTGAAGGAGACAGCGGCCGCGAGCAGTACTTC.